The T cell receptor beta chain under discussion was sequenced for a study of blood T cell repertoires in COVID-19. In the study overall: The origin of the acute and convalescent COVID-19 samples was the United States, Italy and Spain. PBMCs, B-cell-depleted T cells, or T cells were the source of the cDNA or gDNA that made up the material.

Under the authors' procedure: Nucleated cell counts were estimated from reference gene primer amplification. Here immunoSEQ multiplex PCR was the method, and the copy in TCRdb shows in-frame clones only, minus some. That table supplies the V and J calls and clone size; D and trimming were determined from the DNA. Here the sample spans 85,000 to 95,000 clones, around 87% being singletons. This receptor was taken from a woman of 80 years or more with acute or convalescent COVID-19. Sequencing used peripheral blood.

In nucleotides, the CDR3 is TGTGCCAGCAGCAGCGGGACCTTAACCGGGGAGCTGTTTTTT. Amino acid sequence: CASSSGTLTGELFF. The rearrangement links TRBV11-2 to TRBJ2-2, with 7 bases lining up with TRBD2. The V gene end was trimmed by 5 bases and the J gene end by 5 bases; junction bases not matched to a gene: 5. The germline CDR1 and CDR2 sequences are SGHAT and FQNNGV. The CDR3 is made up of 14 amino acids.